The 4 T cell receptor beta chains in this list originate from one sample, sequenced in a study of CD8+ T cells in alopecia areata. The treatment is: oral pan-JAK inhibitor, 5-10 mg twice daily. After isolation, RNA underwent reverse transcription to generate cDNA as the sequencing template. Repertoires were generated with immunoSEQ multiplex PCR, while TCRdb's copy carries only in-frame clones and drops some. Seen here are about 200,000 clones, 50% to 60% observed once, and the top ten hold about 3.5%. The sample in question was CD4+ T cells sorted from blood, obtained at week 4, from a patient treated with tofacitinib. These TCRs come from a human donor with alopecia areata.

This chain joins TRBV29-1 and TRBJ2-5; possible D gene TRBD1, 6 bases. CDR1 is SQVTM, CDR2 ANQGSEA, per germline. V lost 5 bases to trimming and J lost 5 bases, with 15 bases between them. The CDR3 sequence is 13 residues long. CDR3 nucleotides: TGCAGCGTTTCTTGGGGGCTGGGGGAGACCCAGTACTTC. This translates into CSVSWGLGETQYF. The full variable domain, in which reference TRBV29-1 and TRBJ2-5 provide the parts outside the CDR3, is SAVISQKPSRDICQRGTSLTIQCQVDSQVTMMFWYRQQPGQSLTLIATANQGSEATYESGFVIDKFPISRPNLTFSTLTVSNMSPEDSSIYLCSVSWGLGETQYFGPGTRLLVL.

This clone has only one observation. The chain links TRBV29-1 to TRBJ1-1; possible D gene TRBD1, 5 bases. The CDR3 has 12 residues. Germline V gene lookup returns CDR1 SQVTM and CDR2 ANQGSEA. Trimming stripped 8 bases from V and 5 bases from J, with 15 bases between. The CDR3 region has the DNA TGCAGCCTCGTCGGGGGAGGTACTGAAGCTTTCTTT. Translated: CSLVGGGTEAFF.

This clone appeared once. The gene calls are TRBV30 and TRBJ2-4, with D unresolved. V was shortened by 3 bases and J by 8 bases, with 11 bases between the two germline ends. The germline CDR1 and CDR2 sequences are GTSNPN and SVGIG (reference sequence). The length of the CDR3 is 12 residues. CDR3 protein: CAWSLTWDIQYF. The DNA of the CDR3 is TGTGCCTGGAGCCTTACCTGGGACATTCAGTACTTC.

The chain uses TRBV28 and TRBJ2-5; possibly TRBD2 for D (5 bases). Trimming took off 6 bases at V and 9 bases at J, with 23 bases between the two ends. CDR3 length: 15 amino acids. CDR1 and CDR2 from the germline V gene are MDHEN and SYDVKM. The CDR3, as DNA: TGTGCCAGCAGCTCCTCGAAGAACCTAGCCGGGGCCCAGTACTTC. Protein sequence: CASSSSKNLAGAQYF. The full variable domain, completed using reference TRBV28 and TRBJ2-5, is DVKVTQSSRYLVKRTGEKVFLECVQDMDHENMFWYRQDPGLGLRLIYFSYDVKMKEKGDIPEGYSVSREKKERFSLILESASTNQTSMYLCASSSSKNLAGAQYFGPGTRLLVL.